Presented here are 3 T cell receptor beta chains from one specimen sequenced in a study of blood T cell repertoires in COVID-19. Sequencing was performed with immunoSEQ multiplex PCR; in TCRdb, only in-frame clones are kept and a portion is missing. The data show about 120,000 clones, approximately 82% seen once. The sample consisted of peripheral blood. The origin of the receptors is a man between 65 and 80 years old with active or convalescent COVID-19.

The V call is TRBV6-2 or TRBV6-3, the J call TRBJ1-3; D unclear. V was trimmed by 6 bases and J by 0 bases, leaving 33 bases between them. Germline-derived CDR1 and CDR2 are MNHEY and SVGEGT. The CDR3 spans 22 residues. The CDR3 nucleotides are TGTGCCAGCAGACCTAGTCGGGATAGATACGGCGACCTGGATTACTCTGGAAACACCATATATTTT. This gives the protein CASRPSRDRYGDLDYSGNTIYF.

CDR3 DNA sequence: TGCAGTGCTAGTAAAAACAGGGGATTCACCTACGAGCAGTACTTC. It specifies CSASKNRGFTYEQYF. This chain links TRBV20-1 with TRBJ2-7; 7 bases are a match to TRBD1. After removal of 3 bases from V and 2 bases from J, the junction contained 10 bases not matched to a gene. This CDR3 spans 15 amino acids. CDR1 and CDR2 from the germline V gene are DFQATT and SNEGSKA (reference sequence).

The rearrangement links TRBV5-1 to TRBJ1-2; a possible D gene is TRBD1 (6 bases). CDR3 length: 16 amino acids. The germline V and J ends were trimmed by 4 bases and 7 bases, with 23 bases remaining between them. Germline values: CDR1 SGHRS, CDR2 YFSETQ. CDR3 in DNA: TGCGCCAGCAGCCCATACCCGACAGGCTCGGGTCCTGGCTACACCTTC. Protein sequence: CASSPYPTGSGPGYTF.